The following is a T cell receptor beta chain sequence with its context. There are a few counts of this clonotype. The antigen it recognizes is unknown. Per-base quality was not reported, and no clone a single base away is much larger than it. This entry is derived from a study of T-cell memory formation after mild COVID-19 (dated by TCRdb to the early 2020s). Regarding the complete study: TCR sequence clusters from the two donors were found to be largely donor specific. Two young, previously healthy adult volunteers made up the cohort, one male and one female. In two donors, T-cell clones that expanded and contracted after mild COVID-19 were tracked by sequencing TCRalpha and TCRbeta repertoires over time. The paper's findings and limits, for the study overall: Some responding clones were detected in pre-infection memory, suggesting pre-existing cross-reactive memory T cells joined the SARS-CoV-2 response. SARS-CoV-2 specificity of the second-wave clones peaking on day 37 was not confirmed. Contracting CD4+ clones appeared mostly in the CM and EM memory subsets, whereas CD8+ clones were enriched in EMRA. The study covered only a couple of mild cases, and larger cohorts including severe cases with pre-infection samples were considered necessary. From day 15 to 85, contracting clones showed balanced CD4/CD8 phenotypes, whereas a second wave of clones that expanded from day 15 to 37 leaned towards CD4+.

The junction carries 8 bases between V and J, which are trimmed by 0 bases and 4 bases respectively. The germline V gene specifies SGHAT as CDR1 and FQNNGV as CDR2. Including cysteine and phenylalanine, the CDR3 has 14 amino acids. Only the CDR3 DNA stays, 42 bases, in frame from base 1. Ficoll-Paque density gradient centrifugation was used to isolate PBMCs. Sequencer: Illumina NovaSeq 6000. cDNA libraries for TCRalpha and TCRbeta were prepared by 5'RACE using constant-segment primers, with sample barcodes and unique molecular identifiers added. Trizol reagent was used to extract RNA from every sample. Library amplification was performed in two PCR steps, and a second sample barcode and Illumina TruSeq adapters were introduced in the second step. The libraries were sequenced on an Illumina NovaSeq using 2 x 150 bp paired-end reads. Turning to the authors' computational methods: Demultiplexing of reads and collapsing into UMI-guided consensus sequences were performed with migec v1.2.7. Using mixcr v2.1.11, the UMI consensuses were aligned to TRA and TRB V and J templates and assembled into clonotypes. A clonotype was counted as expanded or contracted only when both edgeR and NoisET called the clonotype significant, with the noise models trained on biological replicates. edgeR calls used a false discovery rate-adjusted p below 0.01 and a log2 fold-change threshold of 1. As an exploratory analysis of dynamics, max-normalized trajectories of the 1000 most abundant clonotypes were examined with PCA combined with hierarchical clustering. Each responding clone was given a CD4 or CD8 phenotype based on the CD4+ and CD8+ repertoires, which had been sequenced separately. The raw public data were reprocessed by TCRdb itself: fastp quality trimming at Q25, MiXCR clonotype calling, in-frame beta chains only. Rows are unified per CDR3 protein, each entry keeping the most common DNA and genes. TCRdb, not the original authors, processed these V and J calls. The sample contains 350,000 to 500,000 distinct CDR3 sequences, around a quarter of them found a single time. About an eighth of the sample lies in the top ten.

The receptor chain draws on TRBV11-2 and TRBJ2-3, with the D segment identity uncertain. Input material: PBMCs or a T cell subset sorted from them (not recorded which). The receptor comes from an adult woman who had mild COVID-19 (a few samples of this study predate the infection). The sample titles of this study are shuffled in the database, so cell type and time point are left out; the donor was told from shared clones. The CDR3 sequence is CASSLDQVADTQYF. The nucleotides read TGTGCCAGCAGCTTAGATCAGGTGGCAGATACGCAGTATTTT.